These 32 T cell receptor beta chains originate from one sample sequenced in a study of blood T cell repertoires in COVID-19. TCRdb keeps only in-frame clones here, not all; method: immunoSEQ multiplex PCR. The sample consists of 60,000 to 90,000 clones, 70% to 90% of them appearing once. The sample taken for sequencing was peripheral blood. The receptors come from a human donor in a cohort sampled during active COVID-19.

This chain links TRBV30 with TRBJ1-1; D ambiguous. Trimming cost V 0 bases and J 6 bases, with 11 bases left between them. Germline V gene sequence: CDR1 GTSNPN, CDR2 SVGIG (reference sequence). The CDR3 runs to 13 residues. CDR3 residues: CAWSVHGRAEAFF. The DNA for the CDR3 is TGTGCCTGGAGTGTACACGGGAGGGCTGAAGCTTTCTTT.

J is TRBJ1-5 and V is TRBV6-5; possibly TRBD1 for D (5 bases). The CDR3 is made up of 14 amino acids. The V and J ends lost 2 bases and 7 bases respectively, with 12 bases between them. Germline CDR1 and CDR2: MNHEY and SVGAGI. CDR3 loop: CASSYERGDQPQHF. The CDR3 coding sequence is TGTGCCAGCAGTTACGAGCGGGGGGACCAGCCCCAGCATTTT.

The chain recombines TRBV7-2 with TRBJ2-1; no clear D. V lost 1 base, J lost 12 bases, and 10 bases lay in between. The CDR3 length is 12 residues. The germline CDR1 and CDR2 sequences are SGHTA and FQGNSA. CDR3 loop: CASSLEAGAQFF. The CDR3 DNA reads TGTGCCAGCAGCTTAGAGGCAGGCGCGCAGTTCTTC.

This rearrangement joins TRBV28 to TRBJ2-3; the match to TRBD1 covers 8 bases. From germline, CDR1 is MDHEN and CDR2 SYDVKM. There are 14 residues in the CDR3. The V and J ends lost 6 bases and 3 bases, in that order; junction bases with no gene match: 5. Written as DNA, the CDR3 is TGTGCCAGCAGCGGACAGGGTGGTACAGATACGCAGTATTTT. It yields the protein CASSGQGGTDTQYF.

The rearrangement links TRBV2 to TRBJ1-4; D not certain. The CDR3 contains 13 residues. Germline assignment: CDR1 SNHLY and CDR2 FYNNEI. V was clipped by 4 bases and J by 10 bases, with 13 bases between them. CDR3 nucleotide sequence: TGTGCCAGCAGTGCGAGTGTCGGCGGAAAACTGTTTTTT. Its translation: CASSASVGGKLFF.

The V gene is TRBV5-1, the J gene TRBJ2-3, with D tentatively TRBD1 (5 bases). This CDR3 region has 12 residues. CDR1 is SGHRS and CDR2 is YFSETQ in the germline V gene. Trimming took off 0 bases at V and 14 bases at J, with 13 bases between the two ends. Here the CDR3 DNA reads TGCGCCAGCAGCTTGGAGGGCAGGGCTTGGTATTTT. Its translation is CASSLEGRAWYF.

This clone has just one count. Here the CDR3 DNA reads TGCGCCAGCAGCCATGGAGGGACCGAACCCGGACCCGCTTTCTTT. Translated: CASSHGGTEPGPAFF. V usage is TRBV4-3 and J usage is TRBJ1-1, with D tentatively TRBD1 (5 bases). Trimming took 3 bases from V and 11 from J, leaving 22 bases between them. From germline, CDR1 is LGHNA and CDR2 YSLEER. The CDR3 has 15 residues.

The chain recombines TRBV5-1 with TRBJ1-1; the match to TRBD1 covers 7 bases. The CDR3 length is 14 residues. The V gene end was trimmed by 4 bases and the J gene end by 1 base; junction bases not matched to a gene: 4. Germline lookup yields CDR1 SGHRS and CDR2 YFSETQ. CDR3 residues: CASSPRQGNTEAFF. CDR3 nucleotides: TGCGCCAGCAGCCCACGACAGGGGAACACTGAAGCTTTCTTT. Using reference TRBV5-1 and TRBJ1-1 for the parts outside the CDR3, the full variable domain is KAGVTQTPRYLIKTRGQQVTLSCSPISGHRSVSWYQQTPGQGLQFLFEYFSETQRNKGNFPGRFSGRQFSNSRSEMNVSTLELGDSALYLCASSPRQGNTEAFFGQGTRLTVV.

The V gene is TRBV7-2, the J gene TRBJ1-1, with D possibly being TRBD1 (5 bases). This CDR3 has 18 residues. V lost 1 base, J lost 2 bases, and 20 bases lay in between. Germline CDR1 SGHTA, CDR2 FQGNSA. CDR3 in amino acids: CASSLGPGGDHYNTEAFF. The CDR3 DNA sequence: TGTGCCAGCAGCTTAGGGCCGGGGGGGGACCACTACAACACTGAAGCTTTCTTT.

The V and J genes are TRBV5-5 and TRBJ2-7; 12 bases match TRBD2. Germline CDR1 SGHKS, CDR2 YYEKEE (reference sequence). The J segment lost 4 bases and the V segment lost 3 bases, leaving 8 bases of the junction unmatched. CDR3 length: 16 amino acids. The CDR3 reads CASSWQELAGGYEQYF. In DNA form, the CDR3 reads TGTGCCAGCAGCTGGCAAGAACTAGCGGGAGGATACGAGCAGTACTTC.

The chain employs TRBV5-1 and TRBJ2-3; 15 positions agree with TRBD2. After removal of 3 bases from V and 6 bases from J, the junction contained 2 bases not matched to a gene. Per the germline V gene, CDR1 is SGHRS and CDR2 is YFSETQ. CDR3 length equals 15 residues. The CDR3: CASSSGLAGGDTQYF. CDR3 in DNA: TGCGCCAGCAGCTCCGGACTAGCGGGGGGGGATACGCAGTATTTT.

The rearrangement uses TRBV1 and TRBJ2-1; the table's D gene call, TRBD1, was not cross checked with the DNA. TRBV1 is termed a pseudogene. This CDR3 is 16 amino acids long. This CDR3 reads CTSRARGQDSYNEQFF. The DNA of the CDR3 is TGCACCAGCAGGGCACGGGGACAGGACTCCTACAATGAGCAGTTCTTC.

The V call is TRBV10-1, the J call TRBJ2-5, with TRBD2 identical over 15 bases. The CDR3 is made up of 16 amino acids. Trimming at V came to 10 bases and at J to 5 bases, leaving 11 bases not matched to a gene. Germline lookup yields CDR1 WNHNN and CDR2 SYGVQD (reference sequence). The CDR3: CATNGLAGGLRETQYF. The CDR3 nucleotides read TGCGCCACCAATGGACTAGCGGGGGGGCTACGGGAGACCCAGTACTTC.

J is TRBJ1-3 and V is TRBV5-1; D unclear. Trimming pared 4 bases from V and 2 bases from J, leaving 10 bases between. Per the germline V gene, CDR1 is SGHRS and CDR2 is YFSETQ. This CDR3 is 14 amino acids long. The CDR3 coding sequence is TGCGCCAGCAGCCGGGATAGCCCTGGAAACACCATATATTTT. It encodes CASSRDSPGNTIYF.

The chain employs TRBV5-1 and TRBJ2-7; D not resolved. CDR1 and CDR2 (germline): SGHRS, YFSETQ. The CDR3 is 14 amino acids. With 6 bases removed from V and 1 base from J, the gap between germline ends came to 14 bases. CDR3 loop: CASNPGRRSYEQYF. The CDR3 DNA is TGCGCCAGCAACCCCGGCAGGCGATCCTACGAGCAGTACTTC.

To note about this clone: One end of the junction varies from germline; a read error may be responsible. The V gene is TRBV3-1 (or the pseudogene TRBV3-2), the J gene TRBJ2-3; D remains unclear. The V gene's germline CDR1 is LGHDT and CDR2 YNNKEL (reference sequence). This CDR3 has 11 amino acids. CDR3 loop: CASGHGDTQYF. In nucleotides, the CDR3 is TGTGCCAGCGGCCACGGGGATACGCAGTATTTT.

This clone was detected only once. The V gene is TRBV7-8, the J gene TRBJ2-1; 14 nucleotides align to TRBD2. Germline V gene lookup returns CDR1 SGHVS and CDR2 FQNEAQ. This CDR3 spans 16 amino acids. Trimming cost V 0 bases and J 7 bases; bases outside gene matches: 2. The CDR3 here is CASSLAGLAGGNEQFF. CDR3 in DNA: TGTGCCAGCAGCTTAGCAGGACTAGCGGGGGGTAATGAGCAGTTCTTC.

J is TRBJ1-4 and V is TRBV4-1; weak D call: TRBD1 (6 bases). V was trimmed by 3 bases and J by 8 bases, leaving 10 bases between them. Germline CDR1 is MGHRA and CDR2 is YSYEKL. The CDR3 spans 13 residues. CDR3 coding DNA: TGCGCCAGCAGCCAGTTAAGGGGGGAAAAACTGTTTTTT. This codes for CASSQLRGEKLFF.

DNA of the CDR3: TGTGCCAGCAGCTTAGAGCAGGGGGCGTCCTACAATGAGCAGTTCTTC. It yields the protein CASSLEQGASYNEQFF. The J gene is TRBJ2-1, the V gene TRBV7-9; TRBD1 agrees at 8 bases. The CDR3 is made up of 16 amino acids. Per germline, CDR1 SEHNR and CDR2 FQNEAQ (reference sequence). With V trimmed by 1 base and J by 1 base, 3 bases remained unmatched.

This clone was detected only a few times. V and J are TRBV5-6 and TRBJ1-3; D gene uncertain. Germline V lookup: CDR1 SGHDT, CDR2 YYEEEE. The length of the CDR3 is 15 residues. Between the trimmed V and J ends, which lost 0 bases and 2 bases, there was a span of 9 bases. For the CDR3, the DNA is TGTGCCAGCAGCTTGGCCTTTGTCCCTGGAAACACCATATATTTT. It translates to CASSLAFVPGNTIYF.

This clone was recorded only once. V usage is TRBV5-1 and J usage is TRBJ1-1; D possibly corresponds to TRBD1 (5 bases). Germline CDR1 SGHRS, CDR2 YFSETQ. The V end lost 0 bases, the J end lost 3 bases, and 9 bases lay between the germline ends. The length of the CDR3 is 14 residues. CDR3 nucleotides: TGCGCCAGCAGCTTGGGACAGCCTCACACTGAAGCTTTCTTT. It encodes CASSLGQPHTEAFF. The whole variable domain, filled in from reference TRBV5-1 and TRBJ1-1, reads KAGVTQTPRYLIKTRGQQVTLSCSPISGHRSVSWYQQTPGQGLQFLFEYFSETQRNKGNFPGRFSGRQFSNSRSEMNVSTLELGDSALYLCASSLGQPHTEAFFGQGTRLTVV.

This chain uses TRBV18 with TRBJ2-7; maybe TRBD2 (7 bases). The V gene lost 3 bases and the J gene lost 3 bases, with 9 bases spanning the gap. This CDR3 is 13 amino acids long. Germline CDR1 reads KGHSH; CDR2 reads LQKENI. CDR3 coding DNA: TGTGCCAGCTCACCGGGGGGGCTCTACGAGCAGTACTTC. Amino acid sequence: CASSPGGLYEQYF.

The chain recombines TRBV7-7 with TRBJ2-2; 8 nucleotides line up with TRBD2. V trimming: 5 bases; J trimming: 5 bases; junction bases outside the gene matches: 13. The CDR3 loop spans 17 amino acids. Germline values: CDR1 SSHAT, CDR2 FNYEAQ (reference sequence). The CDR3 region is CASSPSGLVSGTGELFF. CDR3 bases: TGTGCCAGCAGCCCGTCGGGACTAGTCAGCGGTACCGGGGAGCTGTTTTTT. Full variable domain (missing parts from reference TRBV7-7 and TRBJ2-2): GAGVSQSPRYKVTKRGQDVTLRCDPISSHATLYWYQQALGQGPEFLTYFNYEAQPDKSGLPSDRFSAERPEGSISTLTIQRTEQRDSAMYRCASSPSGLVSGTGELFFGEGSRLTVL.

This clone was detected a few times. The gene calls are TRBV4-1 and TRBJ1-4, with 7 bases that match TRBD1. The CDR3 extends over 15 amino acids. V was clipped by 1 base and J by 3 bases; unmatched bases: 2. From germline, CDR1 is MGHRA and CDR2 YSYEKL. The CDR3 loop reads CASSQATGPNEKLFF. CDR3 nucleotide sequence: TGCGCCAGCAGCCAAGCGACAGGGCCTAATGAAAAACTGTTTTTT.

CDR3: CSVQIAGTGGNWGGYTF. The CDR3 DNA is TGCAGCGTCCAAATTGCCGGGACAGGGGGCAATTGGGGGGGCTACACCTTC. The rearrangement links TRBV29-1 to TRBJ1-2; 12 positions agree with TRBD1. This CDR3 spans 17 amino acids. The V and J ends lost 6 bases and 8 bases, in that order; junction bases with no gene match: 19. CDR1 and CDR2 (germline): SQVTM, ANQGSEA.

In its sample, this clone was seen a few times. The CDR3 coding sequence is TGTGCCAGCCCCTTTTGCCAGGGGCAATGGCGGTCGGGAAACACCATATATTTT. This codes for CASPFCQGQWRSGNTIYF. The rearrangement links TRBV14 to TRBJ1-3; possible D gene TRBD1, 6 bases. Trimming cost V 8 bases and J 4 bases, with 27 bases left between them. Germline assignment: CDR1 SGHDN and CDR2 FVKESK. The CDR3 is made up of 18 amino acids.

The rearrangement joins TRBV7-3 to TRBJ2-5; a weak D match, TRBD2 (5 bases). This CDR3 region has 17 residues. Germline CDR1 reads SGHTA; CDR2 reads FQGTGA. Trimming pared 4 bases from V and 5 bases from J, leaving 23 bases between. The CDR3 coding sequence is TGTGCCAGCAGCTCCCGGGGTGGGCAGTCGTCGCGGGAGACCCAGTACTTC. It is translated as CASSSRGGQSSRETQYF.

The rearrangement uses TRBV19 and TRBJ1-1, with TRBD1 matching 7 bases. The germline CDR1 and CDR2 sequences are LNHDA and SQIVND (reference sequence). The CDR3 has 17 amino acids. V shed 6 bases and J 2 bases; nucleotides not matched to a gene: 15. The CDR3 nucleotides are TGTGCCAGTAGGGGGACTAGGGGGCGCGGTTCTAACACTGAAGCTTTCTTT. Protein sequence: CASRGTRGRGSNTEAFF. Based on the CDR3 plus reference TRBV19 and TRBJ1-1, the full variable domain is DGGITQSPKYLFRKEGQNVTLSCEQNLNHDAMYWYRQDPGQGLRLIYYSQIVNDFQKGDIAEGYSVSREKKESFPLTVTSAQKNPTAFYLCASRGTRGRGSNTEAFFGQGTRLTVV.

The V gene is TRBV6-4, the J gene TRBJ1-3; D remains ambiguous. This CDR3 region has 18 residues. The germline CDR1 and CDR2 sequences are MRHNA and SNTAGT. Trimming stripped 4 bases from V and 0 bases from J, with 19 bases between. Here the CDR3 reads CASSVTTPWPHSGNTIYF. As DNA, the CDR3 is TGTGCCAGCAGTGTCACAACCCCCTGGCCTCACTCTGGAAACACCATATATTTT.

The CDR3 nucleotides read TGTGCCAGCAGCGTAGGAGGGGGAGGGGCCTACAATGAGCAGTTCTTC. Translation: CASSVGGGGAYNEQFF. V gene TRBV9 combines with J gene TRBJ2-1, with TRBD2 as a possible D gene (7 bases). The length of the CDR3 is 16 residues. Germline V lookup: CDR1 SGDLS, CDR2 YYNGEE. V lost 0 bases and J lost 2, with 12 bases in between.

The chain recombines TRBV11-2 with TRBJ2-1, with D possibly TRBD2 on 5 matching bases. Germline CDR1 reads SGHAT; CDR2 reads FQNNGV. The V gene lost 1 base and the J gene lost 4 bases, with 11 bases spanning the gap. The CDR3 totals 15 residues. CDR3: CASSLASLDYNEQFF. The CDR3 nucleotides read TGTGCCAGCAGCTTAGCTAGCCTTGATTACAATGAGCAGTTCTTC.

The genes are TRBV7-9 and TRBJ1-2; 7 bases are shared with TRBD1. This CDR3 region has 13 residues. Germline CDR1 reads SEHNR; CDR2 reads FQNEAQ (reference sequence). The V gene end was trimmed by 5 bases and the J gene end by 6 bases; junction bases not matched to a gene: 6. The CDR3 is CASSQTDRHGYTF. The DNA of the CDR3 is TGTGCCAGCAGCCAGACGGACAGGCATGGCTACACCTTC.